The rows below give T cell receptor beta chains drawn from one sample of a study of breast tumors, draining lymph nodes, adjacent tissues. TCRdb re-derived calls from the multiplex PCR reads in MiXCR, one entry per CDR3 protein. Of about 110,000 distinct CDR3 sequences in the sample, more than 30% were seen once. Sequences were obtained from axillary lymph node tissue. The origin of the receptors is a female donor with breast cancer. Some clones in this sample may be carry-over from other donors' samples. Both conserved end residues are trimmed from each CDR3. Fields, in order: V gene, CDR3 length, CDR3 protein.

>TRBV25-1|14
ASSEFTKQGSNEQF
>TRBV6-1|17
ASSEAHHRTNRLGETQY
>TRBV20-1|10
SATESYNEQF
>TRBV5-8|14
ASSTNTALSNYGYT
>TRBV6-2/TRBV6-3|15
ASSYGLSRQTKNIQY
>TRBV11-2|12
ASSKRDTNYGYT
>TRBV5-1|12
ASSTRPRNQPQH
>TRBV30|10
AWGRGTYEQY
>TRBV7-9|13
ASSSGTGIAYGYP
>TRBV19|10
ASSKEGNTIY
>TRBV7-3|15
ASSLTGGTGDTGELF
>TRBV2|14
ASSERRAQGTDTQY
>TRBV7-2|12
ASSHSRESAEAF
>TRBV7-6|13
AGSLDWQAEDTQY
>TRBV5-6|12
ASSPGTLNTEAF
>TRBV4-3|11
ASSLGTEDIQY
>TRBV20-1|13
SARMGRTYNPPLH
>TRBV7-9|11
ASSEGLAGSMD
>TRBV5-1|14
ASSSAGTSSYNEQF
>TRBV7-2|12
ASSLVTGRSAIA
>TRBV7-2|13
ASSLGGTGMDTQY
>TRBV6-5|13
ASSCSLTDPWGQY
>TRBV4-1|13
ASSQLQGGVDTQY
>TRBV4-2|14
ASSLPGTTYTGELF
>TRBV7-9|14
ATAQGGTAGTGELF
>TRBV19|12
ASSIAGWDTEAF
>TRBV7-9|14
ASSTSTGGWAYGYT
>TRBV7-3|15
ASSSTCGTGRGDTQY
>TRBV5-1|11
ASSSGTLSGYT
>TRBV7-6|13
ASSYGQGIRHEQY
>TRBV19|13
ASRARGAGANVLT
>TRBV10-3|13
AISQSGPVNTEAF
>TRBV7-3|11
ASSLTGDDTQY
>TRBV6-5|12
ASSQDRVGNTIY
>TRBV18|12
ASSPLSWGDTQY
>TRBV2|11
ASILQGWDGYT
>TRBV5-6|11
ASSLPRQGELF
>TRBV9|11
ASSVGGADTQY
>TRBV6-5|13
ASRRGLAGPYEQY
>TRBV28|14
ASSLTPSGGLGGYT
>TRBV20-1|11
SARPGTGGGYT
>TRBV28|14
ASSLLGQGTSDEQF